This T cell receptor beta chain is drawn from a study of blood T cell repertoires in COVID-19 (dated by TCRdb to 2018 to 2021). Some background on the complete study: The collaborator samples originated in the United States, Italy and Spain and spanned the acute and convalescent phases of COVID-19. The prospective study material was composed of cDNA or gDNA derived from T cells, B-cell-depleted T cells, or PBMCs. Deeply sampled blood TCRbeta repertoires from subjects exposed to, actively infected with, or recovered from COVID-19 were included in the dataset. The repertoires were made available in a free public database intended to serve as a resource for research on the immune response to SARS-CoV-2. Where available, HLA class I and class II types were obtained from metadata supplied by the sample provider rather than from assay-based typing. A de-identified subject ID, COVID-19 status, age in years and sex were almost always included in the sample metadata. The samples were drawn from the first 160 participants of the ongoing ImmuneRACE study and from some 1,300 subjects provided by 6 global collaborators.

Note on this clone: This clone's antigen is unknown. No much larger clone is present one base from it, and per-base qualities are unavailable.

Overall results and qualifications from the work: How much clinical and demographic metadata was included differed by source and by participant, and the metadata was provided uncurated.

Taken from cysteine to phenylalanine, the CDR3 has 14 residues. The kept DNA is CDR3 alone, 42 bases in frame from the first base. V is pared back by 3 bases and J by 2 bases, with 7 bases lying between the germline termini. As encoded in the germline V gene, CDR1 is ENHRY while CDR2 is SYGVKD. TCRbeta CDR3 regions were amplified from genomic DNA by means of the immunoSEQ Assay, a bias-controlled multiplex PCR. The authors' pipeline ran thus. The number of nucleated cells in each sample was estimated from the amplification of reference gene primers within the assay. To quantify the absolute abundance of each unique TCRbeta CDR3 rearrangement, sequence reads were collapsed and filtered. For each sample, productive Simpson clonality was calculated by taking the square root of Simpson's diversity index across productive rearrangements. The source is immuneACCESS, and TCRdb retained only in-frame sequences with V and J called. Part of the clones is not carried over; for the studies checked, unresolved V genes explain less than half of this, and the remainder is unexplained. The DNA was the basis for D and trimming; V, J and clone size are from that table. In this sample the table shows just over 250,000 clones, about nine tenths of which occur a single time. The ten largest clones add up to approximately 2.5% of the sample.

At one collaborating source in Seattle, patients were enrolled during active infection and were followed longitudinally through the course of disease. Whole blood was collected in K2EDTA tubes by collaborating institutions according to the institutions' own protocols. For TCRbeta analysis, collaborators shipped samples as frozen whole blood, isolated PBMCs, or DNA extracted from either of those sample types. This clonotype was sampled from a person under 35 with COVID-19, enrolled during active disease. The V and J segments used are TRBV10-3 and TRBJ1-4; the best D guess is TRBD1, with 6 bases matching. The specimen was peripheral blood. This receptor carries the CDR3 CAISDRGTNEKLFF. The DNA reads TGTGCCATCAGTGACAGGGGTACTAATGAAAAACTGTTTTTT.